This T cell receptor beta chain was retrieved from a study of blood T cells in healthy people across ages. Study-level information: Roughly one uniquely barcoded beta molecule per two T cells was captured.

Alongside a J-beta primer mix, a sample-barcoded 5' primer served in a second PCR lasting 7 to 11 cycles. Template switching added a 12-random-nucleotide identifier to every cDNA molecule. TCRdb re-called the 5' RACE reads with MiXCR, one entry per CDR3 protein. The sample lists roughly 1,800,000 distinct CDR3 sequences, 40% to 55% seen once, with roughly 2% in the top ten. The study recruited healthy Caucasian donors from Russia who were aged about 6 to 95. This CDR3 is 16 amino acids long. The germline V gene encodes CDR1 LGHNA and CDR2 YNFKEQ. Trimming shortened V by 1 base and J by 5 bases, and 14 bases separated the two germline ends. The study, taken as a whole, reports: Getting older went along with TCR beta diversity per million T cells dropping roughly linearly.

A note on this clonotype: Antigen unknown.

This receptor was identified in a woman aged 40 to 50 in good health. The sequenced sample was blood. The chain employs TRBV4-2 and TRBJ2-2; D ambiguous. The DNA of the CDR3 is TGTGCCAGCAGCCAAGGCACTCCCCTGGAGACCGGGGAGCTGTTTTTT. Residues: CASSQGTPLETGELFF.